These 20 T cell receptor beta chains originate from one sample sequenced in a study of blood T cell repertoires in COVID-19. The data were produced by immunoSEQ multiplex PCR, yet TCRdb's version contains in-frame clones alone and is incomplete. The table includes about 190,000 clones, around 80% detected once. The sequencing sample was made of peripheral blood. The receptors originated from an elderly woman with COVID-19, enrolled during active disease.

This clone was seen only a few times. This chain uses TRBV19 with TRBJ1-2, with 9 bases that match TRBD1. V trimming: 4 bases; J trimming: 5 bases; junction bases outside the gene matches: 5. This CDR3 is built from 14 residues. Germline V gene data show CDR1 as LNHDA and CDR2 as SQIVND (reference sequence). The CDR3 nucleotides read TGTGCCAGTAGTACCGGGACAGGGATTTATGGCTACACCTTC. This encodes CASSTGTGIYGYTF.

This clone was counted a single time. This sequence joins TRBV29-1 and TRBJ2-7; TRBD2 is a possible D gene (6 bases). V was pared by 4 bases and J by 3 bases, with 16 bases between. Germline V gives CDR1 SQVTM, CDR2 ANQGSEA. The CDR3 has 14 amino acids. The CDR3 region has the DNA TGCAGCGTTGGATCCGGGACTGTAAACTACGAGCAGTACTTC. Translating it yields CSVGSGTVNYEQYF.

The table lists this clone with a count of one. This rearrangement joins TRBV5-6 to TRBJ2-1, with 9 bases lining up with TRBD2. V was clipped by 2 bases and J by 5 bases; unmatched bases: 14. The CDR3 runs 18 residues. Germline V gene lookup returns CDR1 SGHDT and CDR2 YYEEEE. The CDR3 spells CASSFSQLAGIRDNEQFF. CDR3 sequence (DNA): TGTGCCAGCAGCTTTTCCCAACTAGCGGGTATTAGGGACAATGAGCAGTTCTTC.

The rearrangement joins TRBV6-5 to TRBJ1-5, with 7 bases identical to TRBD1. The CDR3 runs to 14 residues. Losses at the gene ends were 2 bases for V and 7 bases for J; bases not matched to a gene: 5. Germline V gives CDR1 MNHEY, CDR2 SVGAGI. This CDR3 is CASSYRQGDQPQHF. The CDR3 DNA reads TGTGCCAGCAGTTACCGACAGGGTGACCAGCCCCAGCATTTT.

The DNA of the CDR3 is TGTGCCAGCGCCGACAGGGTTGTTTTCTTT. Protein sequence: CASADRVVFF. The rearrangement joins TRBV2 to TRBJ1-1; 7 nucleotides agree with TRBD1. The CDR3 length is 10 residues. Germline assignment: CDR1 SNHLY and CDR2 FYNNEI. The V and J ends lost 8 bases and 13 bases, in that order; junction bases with no gene match: 7.

This chain uses TRBV5-1 with TRBJ1-1; 9 bases fit TRBD1. Germline trimming cut 1 base from V and 5 bases from J; bases unmatched to any gene: 6. CDR3 length: 15 residues. Germline V gene sequence: CDR1 SGHRS, CDR2 YFSETQ. The CDR3 DNA sequence: TGCGCCAGCAGCTTGACCCCGACAGGGGGGACTGAAGCTTTCTTT. Translation gives CASSLTPTGGTEAFF.

J is TRBJ1-2 and V is TRBV7-9; 10 bases map to TRBD1. The length of the CDR3 is 15 residues. V lost 5 bases to trimming and J lost 4 bases; unmatched junction nucleotides: 7. Germline CDR1 is SEHNR and CDR2 is FQNEAQ (reference sequence). The CDR3 loop reads CASSPPGQGSYGYTF. CDR3 sequence (DNA): TGTGCCAGCAGCCCGCCGGGACAGGGGAGCTATGGCTACACCTTC.

This clone came up many times. This rearrangement joins TRBV28 to TRBJ2-5; 10 bases are shared with TRBD2. CDR3 size: 18 residues. The V and J ends lost 6 bases and 1 base, in that order; junction bases with no gene match: 14. Per the germline V gene, CDR1 is MDHEN and CDR2 is SYDVKM. The CDR3 DNA reads TGTGCCAGCAGGGCGAGGGCTAGCGGGGGATTATCCCAAGAGACCCAGTACTTC. It yields the protein CASRARASGGLSQETQYF.

This clone was detected once. The chain is built from TRBV5-1 and TRBJ2-5, with TRBD2 matching over 8 bases. Per the germline V gene, CDR1 is SGHRS and CDR2 is YFSETQ. Losses at the gene ends were 4 bases for V and 1 base for J; bases not matched to a gene: 3. The CDR3 runs 14 residues. This chain's CDR3 is CASSHGTSQETQYF. The CDR3 nucleotides are TGCGCCAGCAGCCACGGGACTAGCCAAGAGACCCAGTACTTC.

The V gene is TRBV5-4, the J gene TRBJ1-3, with TRBD1 identical over 8 bases. CDR1 is SGHNT and CDR2 is YYREEE in the germline V gene (reference sequence). The CDR3 has 14 residues. The V and J ends lost 3 bases and 1 base, in that order; junction bases with no gene match: 0. In DNA form, the CDR3 reads TGTGCCAGCAGCTGGGACAGGTCTGGAAACACCATATATTTT. Amino acids: CASSWDRSGNTIYF. The entire variable domain, with the rest obtained from reference TRBV5-4 and TRBJ1-3, is as follows: ETGVTQSPTHLIKTRGQQVTLRCSSQSGHNTVSWYQQALGQGPQFIFQYYREEENGRGNFPPRFSGLQFPNYSSELNVNALELDDSALYLCASSWDRSGNTIYFGEGSWLTVV.

The CDR3 sequence is CASRWLLRMGSTGELFF. The CDR3 DNA is TGTGCCAGCAGGTGGCTCCTTCGTATGGGGAGCACCGGGGAGCTGTTTTTT. The J gene is TRBJ2-2, the V gene TRBV5-8; a weak D match, TRBD2 (5 bases). This CDR3 region has 17 residues. V lost 5 bases, J lost 4 bases, and 21 bases lay in between. From germline, CDR1 is SGHTS and CDR2 YDEGEE.

This clone appeared once. The rearrangement joins TRBV10-3 to TRBJ2-7, with a weak D call TRBD2 (6 bases). CDR3 length: 12 amino acids. Trimming removed 6 bases at V and 6 bases at J, with 12 bases between. The germline V gene has CDR1 ENHRY and CDR2 SYGVKD. CDR3 in DNA: TGTGCCATCAGCGCCGTGGGGGGCGAGCAGTACTTC. Amino acid sequence: CAISAVGGEQYF.

The gene calls are TRBV2 and TRBJ2-5; 10 bases match TRBD2. The germline V gene encodes CDR1 SNHLY and CDR2 FYNNEI. V trimming: 5 bases; J trimming: 1 base; junction bases outside the gene matches: 1. The CDR3 contains 14 residues. The CDR3 nucleotides are TGTGCCAGCAGTTGGACTAGCGGCCAAGAGACCCAGTACTTC. Translating gives CASSWTSGQETQYF.

The rearrangement links TRBV7-8 to TRBJ2-7; 12 nucleotides match TRBD2. This CDR3 is 16 amino acids long. In germline, CDR1 is SGHVS, CDR2 FQNEAQ. Unmatched junction bases numbered 10, after V lost 5 bases and J lost 5 bases. CDR3 nucleotides: TGTGCCAGCAGCCCGCAGACTAGCGGGAGATTCCACGAGCAGTACTTC. Protein: CASSPQTSGRFHEQYF.

This rearrangement joins TRBV19 to TRBJ2-1; 8 positions agree with TRBD1. The length of the CDR3 is 14 residues. CDR1 and CDR2 (germline): LNHDA, SQIVND (reference sequence). The V gene end was trimmed by 7 bases and the J gene end by 8 bases; junction bases not matched to a gene: 10. CDR3 DNA: TGTGCCAGTAATCCGGCCGTACAGGGGGATGAGCAGTTCTTC. Its translation: CASNPAVQGDEQFF.

The genes are TRBV6-6 and TRBJ1-2, with 8 bases matching TRBD1. This CDR3 has 13 amino acids. Per germline, CDR1 MNHNY and CDR2 SVGAGI (reference sequence). V was clipped by 5 bases and J by 5 bases; unmatched bases: 4. The chain's CDR3 is CASSPGGRYGYTF. The CDR3, as DNA: TGTGCCAGCAGTCCAGGGGGCCGTTATGGCTACACCTTC.

The V call is TRBV6-2 or TRBV6-3, the J call TRBJ2-7, with 8 nucleotides matching TRBD1. The CDR3 sequence is 15 residues long. Germline CDR1 and CDR2: MNHEY and SVGEGT. V lost 1 base to trimming and J lost 2 bases; unmatched junction nucleotides: 4. Here the CDR3 DNA reads TGTGCCAGCAGTTACTTCGGACAGGGCCCCTACGAGCAGTACTTC. This codes for CASSYFGQGPYEQYF.

Turning to this clone: The junction departs from the called germline gene at one end, perhaps through a read error. The chain links TRBV6-5 to TRBJ2-1; weak D call: TRBD1 (6 bases). Per germline, CDR1 MNHEY and CDR2 SVGAGI. This CDR3 has 12 residues. The CDR3 sequence: CASGYAGDEQFF. DNA of the CDR3: TGTGCCAGCGGTTACGCAGGGGATGAGCAGTTCTTC.

The V gene is TRBV27, the J gene TRBJ1-5, with a possible D match to TRBD1 (5 bases). Germline V gene sequence: CDR1 MNHEY, CDR2 SMNVEV (reference sequence). CDR3 length equals 14 residues. Trimming left V 9 bases short and J 7 bases short, with 19 bases between. This chain's CDR3 is CASRPGGGRQPQHF. CDR3 bases: TGTGCCAGTAGGCCCGGGGGAGGGCGGCAGCCCCAGCATTTT.

The rearrangement uses TRBV24-1 and TRBJ2-2; 9 bases agree with TRBD1. The length of the CDR3 is 16 residues. The germline V gene has CDR1 KGHDR and CDR2 SFDVKD. J lost 2 bases, V lost 2 bases, and 2 bases had no gene match. The CDR3 sequence: CATSDWGQGNTGELFF. Written as DNA, the CDR3 is TGTGCCACCAGTGATTGGGGACAGGGAAACACCGGGGAGCTGTTTTTT.